The clone carrying this TCR beta chain was counted a single time. Trimming cost V 4 bases and J 0 bases; bases outside gene matches: 14. The CDR3 covers 19 residues. Germline V CDR1 and CDR2: PRHDT, FYEKMQ (reference sequence). This entry is derived from a study of shared clonotypes between healthy human individuals. How the authors handled the data: Because ImmunoSEQ provided only junction sequences with no quality scores, the filtering differed. Sequenced by immunoSEQ multiplex PCR; TCRdb stores in-frame clones only, minus some. The D gene and trimming were derived from the DNA, and the V and J assignments and clone size from that table. The data contain 2 million to 2.5 million clones, approximately 93% of them singletons.

This receptor was identified in a man younger than 30 in good health. Some clones in this sample may be carry-over from other donors' samples. The sequencing input was naive CD4+ T cells from PBMCs. The subset is: CD45RA+ positively selected. The chain uses TRBV13 and TRBJ1-5; 8 bases are shared with TRBD1. CDR3 residues: CASSYRGQGAPYSNQPQHF. The CDR3 region has the DNA TGTGCCAGCAGCTATCGAGGACAGGGAGCACCGTATAGCAATCAGCCCCAGCATTTT.